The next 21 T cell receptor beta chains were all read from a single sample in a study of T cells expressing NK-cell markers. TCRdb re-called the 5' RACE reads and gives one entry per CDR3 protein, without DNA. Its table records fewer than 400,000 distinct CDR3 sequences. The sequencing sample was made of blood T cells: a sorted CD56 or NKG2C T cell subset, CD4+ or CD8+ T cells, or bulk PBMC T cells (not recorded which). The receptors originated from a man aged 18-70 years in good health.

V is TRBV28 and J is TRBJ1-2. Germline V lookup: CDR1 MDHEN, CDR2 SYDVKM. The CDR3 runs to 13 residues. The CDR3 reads CASSLLVGTGYTF.

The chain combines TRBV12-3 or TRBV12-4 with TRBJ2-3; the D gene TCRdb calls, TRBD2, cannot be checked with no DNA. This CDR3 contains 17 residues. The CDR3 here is CASSQLPGLRNTDTQYF.

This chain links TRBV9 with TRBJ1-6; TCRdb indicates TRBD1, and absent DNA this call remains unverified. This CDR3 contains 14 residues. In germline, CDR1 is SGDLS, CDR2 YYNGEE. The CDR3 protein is CASSTTGSNSPLHF.

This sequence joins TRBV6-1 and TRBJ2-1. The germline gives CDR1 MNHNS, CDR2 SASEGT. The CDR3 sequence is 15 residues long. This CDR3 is CASSEDSDFYNEQFF.

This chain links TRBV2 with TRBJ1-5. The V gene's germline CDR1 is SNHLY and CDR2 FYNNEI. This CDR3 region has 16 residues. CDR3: CASRSSAVGGNQPQHF.

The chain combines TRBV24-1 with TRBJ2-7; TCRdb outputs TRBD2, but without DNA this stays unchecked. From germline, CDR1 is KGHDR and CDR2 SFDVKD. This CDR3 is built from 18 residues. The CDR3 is CATSDLSPGLTEPSEQYF.

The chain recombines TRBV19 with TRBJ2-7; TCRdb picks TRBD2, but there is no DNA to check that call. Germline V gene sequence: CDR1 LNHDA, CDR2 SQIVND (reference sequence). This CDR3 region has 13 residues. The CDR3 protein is CASSREGFYEQYF.

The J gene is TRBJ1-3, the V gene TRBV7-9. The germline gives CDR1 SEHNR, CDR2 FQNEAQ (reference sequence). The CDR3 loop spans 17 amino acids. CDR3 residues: CASSLYNGGANGNTIYF. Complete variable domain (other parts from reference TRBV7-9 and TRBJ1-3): DTGVSQNPRHKITKRGQNVTFRCDPISEHNRLYWYRQTLGQGPEFLTYFQNEAQLEKSRLLSDRFSAERPKGSFSTLEIQRTEQGDSAMYLCASSLYNGGANGNTIYFGEGSWLTVV.

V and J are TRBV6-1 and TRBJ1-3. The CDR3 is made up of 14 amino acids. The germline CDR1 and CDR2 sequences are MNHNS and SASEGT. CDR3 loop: CASSEAGSGNTIYF.

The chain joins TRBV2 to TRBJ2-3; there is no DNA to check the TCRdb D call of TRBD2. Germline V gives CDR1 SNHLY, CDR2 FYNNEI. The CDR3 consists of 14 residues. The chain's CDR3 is CARGGTAGTDTQYF.

CDR3 region: CASSIYRRDSLYEQYF. This sequence joins TRBV19 and TRBJ2-7; checking the TCRdb D call of TRBD1 is not possible without DNA. The germline V gene has CDR1 LNHDA and CDR2 SQIVND (reference sequence). CDR3 length: 16 amino acids. Full variable domain (rest looked up from reference TRBV19 and TRBJ2-7): DGGITQSPKYLFRKEGQNVTLSCEQNLNHDAMYWYRQDPGQGLRLIYYSQIVNDFQKGDIAEGYSVSREKKESFPLTVTSAQKNPTAFYLCASSIYRRDSLYEQYFGPGTRLTVT.

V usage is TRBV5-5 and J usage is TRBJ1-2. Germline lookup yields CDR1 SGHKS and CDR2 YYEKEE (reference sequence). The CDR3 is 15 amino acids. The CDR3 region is CASSLATADLYGYTF.

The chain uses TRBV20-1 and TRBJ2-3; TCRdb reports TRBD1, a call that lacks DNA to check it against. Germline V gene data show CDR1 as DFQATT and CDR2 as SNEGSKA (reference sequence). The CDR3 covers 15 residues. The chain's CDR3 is CSAGLTGLRTDTQYF.

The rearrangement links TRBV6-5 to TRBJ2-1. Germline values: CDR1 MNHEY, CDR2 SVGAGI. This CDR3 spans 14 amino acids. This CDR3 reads CASSYSETSNEQFF.

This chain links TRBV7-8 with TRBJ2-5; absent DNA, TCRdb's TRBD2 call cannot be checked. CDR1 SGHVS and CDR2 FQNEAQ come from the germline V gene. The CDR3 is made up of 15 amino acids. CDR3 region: CASSFQGRGQETQYF.

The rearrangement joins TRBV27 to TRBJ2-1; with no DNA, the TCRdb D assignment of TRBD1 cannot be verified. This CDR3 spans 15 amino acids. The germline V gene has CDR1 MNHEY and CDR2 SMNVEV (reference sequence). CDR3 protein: CASSYGQGFYNEQFF.

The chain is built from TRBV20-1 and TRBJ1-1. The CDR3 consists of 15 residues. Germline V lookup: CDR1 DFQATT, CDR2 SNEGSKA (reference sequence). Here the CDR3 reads CSARSATKMNTEAFF.

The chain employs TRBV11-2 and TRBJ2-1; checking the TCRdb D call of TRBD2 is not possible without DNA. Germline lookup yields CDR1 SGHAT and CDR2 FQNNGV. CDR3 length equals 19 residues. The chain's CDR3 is CASSLYGTSGGAIWAEQFF.

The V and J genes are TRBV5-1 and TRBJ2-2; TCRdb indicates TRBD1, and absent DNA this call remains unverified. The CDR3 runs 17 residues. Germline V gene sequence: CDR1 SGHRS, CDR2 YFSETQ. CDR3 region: CASRATGGKENTGELFF.

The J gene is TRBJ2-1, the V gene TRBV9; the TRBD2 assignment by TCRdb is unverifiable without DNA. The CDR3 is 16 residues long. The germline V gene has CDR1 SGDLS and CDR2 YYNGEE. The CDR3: CASSVGSGGSYNEQFF.

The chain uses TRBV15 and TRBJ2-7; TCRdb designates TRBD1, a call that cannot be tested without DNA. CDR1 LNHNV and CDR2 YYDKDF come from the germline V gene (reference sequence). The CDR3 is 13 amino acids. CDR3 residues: CATNRGQGYEQYF.